The entry below gives a single T cell receptor (beta chain) sequence along with its context. The record originates from a study of blood T cell repertoires in COVID-19. Study details: Acute and convalescent COVID-19 specimens originated in the United States, Italy and Spain.

V shed 5 bases, J shed 4 bases, and the junction held 8 bases outside the gene matches. This CDR3 comprises 15 residues. The germline V gene encodes CDR1 MNHEY and CDR2 SMNVEV (reference sequence). Original data processing: Amplifying reference gene primers gave estimates of nucleated cell counts. Libraries were prepared by immunoSEQ multiplex PCR; TCRdb keeps only in-frame clonotypes and omits some of them. V, J and clone size reflect that table, while D and trimming were determined from the DNA. The profile shows over 200,000 clones, 80% of them singletons. The clonotype originates from a human donor in a cohort sampled during active COVID-19. The specimen was peripheral blood. V usage is TRBV27 and J usage is TRBJ2-7; 10 bases agree with TRBD2. The CDR3 here is CASSLETSGYYEQYF. The CDR3 nucleotides are TGTGCCAGCAGTCTGGAGACTAGCGGGTATTACGAGCAGTACTTC.